Sequencing of this T cell receptor beta chain was carried out in a study of cytomegalovirus exposure and HLA in healthy donors. Study results and caveats: HLA-A and HLA-B allele assignments for most subjects were reportedly predicted accurately using TCR beta sequences.

This clone has more than one count but fewer than ten. Its antigen is unidentified. Both 60 Vbeta primers and 13 Jbeta primers went into the PCR. Sequencing used immunoSEQ multiplex PCR; TCRdb keeps in-frame clones, though not all of them. The sample includes 150,000 or so clones, roughly 80% of them seen just once. Trimming removed 0 bases at V and 2 bases at J, with 8 bases between. CDR3 size: 14 residues. Germline loops: CDR1 LNHNV, CDR2 YYDKDF (reference sequence). This receptor was obtained from a man aged 50-60 years in good health and CMV-seropositive. This chain connects TRBV15 to TRBJ2-7; possible D gene TRBD1, 6 bases. The specimen sequenced was PBMCs. The CDR3 loop reads CATSRDPGAYEQYF. CDR3 coding DNA: TGTGCCACCAGCAGAGATCCAGGGGCCTACGAGCAGTACTTC.